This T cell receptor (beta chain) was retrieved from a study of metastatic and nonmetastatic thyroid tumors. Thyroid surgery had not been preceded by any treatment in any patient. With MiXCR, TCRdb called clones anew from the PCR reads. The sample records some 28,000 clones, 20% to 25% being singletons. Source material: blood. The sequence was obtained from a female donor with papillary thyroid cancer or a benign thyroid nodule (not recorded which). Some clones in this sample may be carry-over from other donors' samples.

CDR3 DNA: TGTGCCAGCAGCTCCCGCGGGTATAGCAATCAGCCCCAGCATTTT. It translates to CASSSRGYSNQPQHF. V and J are TRBV9 and TRBJ1-5; D is uncertain. In germline, CDR1 is SGDLS, CDR2 YYNGEE. CDR3 length equals 15 residues. The V end lost 4 bases, the J end lost 0 bases, and 11 bases lay between the germline ends.